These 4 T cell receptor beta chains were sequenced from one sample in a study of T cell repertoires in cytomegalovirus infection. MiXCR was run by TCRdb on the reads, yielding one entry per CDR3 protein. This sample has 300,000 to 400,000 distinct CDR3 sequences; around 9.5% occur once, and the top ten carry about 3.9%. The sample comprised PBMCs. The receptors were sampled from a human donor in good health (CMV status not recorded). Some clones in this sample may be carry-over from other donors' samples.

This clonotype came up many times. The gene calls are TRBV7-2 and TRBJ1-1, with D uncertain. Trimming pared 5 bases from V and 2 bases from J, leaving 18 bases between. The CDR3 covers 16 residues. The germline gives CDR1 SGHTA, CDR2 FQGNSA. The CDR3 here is CASSPSAGHHNTEAFF. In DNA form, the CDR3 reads TGTGCCAGCAGCCCAAGTGCAGGCCACCACAACACTGAAGCTTTCTTT.

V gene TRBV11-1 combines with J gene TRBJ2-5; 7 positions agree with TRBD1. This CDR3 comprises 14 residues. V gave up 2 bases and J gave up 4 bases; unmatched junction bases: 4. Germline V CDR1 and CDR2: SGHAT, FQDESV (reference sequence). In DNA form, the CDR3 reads TGTGCCAGCAGCTTAATGCCAGGGGGAGAGACCCAGTACTTC. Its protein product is CASSLMPGGETQYF.

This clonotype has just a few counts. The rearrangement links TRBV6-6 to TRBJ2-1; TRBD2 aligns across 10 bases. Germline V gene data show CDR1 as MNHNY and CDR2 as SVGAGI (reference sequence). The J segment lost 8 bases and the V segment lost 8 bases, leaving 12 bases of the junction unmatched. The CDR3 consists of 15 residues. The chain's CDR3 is CASSMVASGSDEQFF. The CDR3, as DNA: TGTGCCAGCTCTATGGTGGCTAGCGGGAGTGATGAGCAGTTCTTC.

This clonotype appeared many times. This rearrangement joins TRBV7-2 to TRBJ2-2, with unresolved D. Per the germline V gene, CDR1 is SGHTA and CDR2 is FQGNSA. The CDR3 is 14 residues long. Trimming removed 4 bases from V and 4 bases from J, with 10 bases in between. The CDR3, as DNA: TGTGCCAGCAGCTCCGACTCCTCCACCGGGGAGCTGTTTTTT. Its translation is CASSSDSSTGELFF.